The entry that follows covers one TCR beta chain sequence. The data stem from a study of blood T cell repertoires in COVID-19. Sequencing was performed with immunoSEQ multiplex PCR; in TCRdb, only in-frame clones are kept and a portion is missing. In the table there are about 210,000 clones, about 91% of which are singletons. Trimming removed 6 bases at V and 1 base at J, with 15 bases between. Germline lookup yields CDR1 KGHSH and CDR2 LQKENI. This CDR3 contains 15 residues. Sequenced sample: peripheral blood. This chain joins TRBV18 and TRBJ1-2; D perhaps matches TRBD1 (6 bases). This receptor was obtained from a man aged 25 to 40 with acute or convalescent COVID-19. The CDR3 nucleotides are TGTGCCAGCTCTCCTCTCCGGGACAATAACTATGGCTACACCTTC. This codes for CASSPLRDNNYGYTF.